This record concerns one T cell receptor beta chain sequence. Its antigen is unidentified. Naive CD8 cells comprised CD45RO-negative, CCR7-positively selected cells, excluding terminally differentiated effector memory CD45RA+ cells. The data originate from a study of shared clonotypes between healthy human individuals. Germline assignment: CDR1 SEHNR and CDR2 FQNEAQ (reference sequence). This CDR3 has 14 residues. V dropped 1 base and J dropped 4 bases, with 10 bases sitting between them. Assay execution proceeded at the deep level. TCRdb keeps only in-frame clones here, not all; method: immunoSEQ multiplex PCR. The sample comprises approximately 2,200,000 clones, 85% to 95% of which are singletons, and under 2% rests with the top ten. Findings and limits, study-wide: Sharing of clonotypes among donors was expected to vary with sequencing depth.

This TCR came from a man aged 18 to 30 in good health. Some clones in this sample may be carry-over from other donors' samples. J is TRBJ2-5 and V is TRBV7-9; D call uncertain. Sequencing was performed on naive CD8+ T cells from PBMCs. The CDR3 loop is CASSLGARRETQYF. CDR3 nucleotides: TGTGCCAGCAGCTTAGGGGCCAGGCGAGAGACCCAGTACTTC.